The clone carrying this T cell receptor (beta chain) was observed a handful of times. Trimming took off 6 bases at V and 2 bases at J, with 8 bases between the two ends. The CDR3 runs to 12 residues. Germline V lookup: CDR1 SQVTM, CDR2 ANQGSEA. Sequencing was performed with immunoSEQ multiplex PCR; in TCRdb, only in-frame clones are kept and a portion is missing. The sample lists a few million clones; approximately 92% were seen once. The data derive from a study of shared clonotypes between healthy human individuals. The sample comprised naive CD4+ T cells sorted from blood. The subset: CD45RA+ positively selected. The source of this sequence is a man younger than 30 in good health. The J gene is TRBJ1-5, the V gene TRBV29-1; unclear D gene. Here the CDR3 DNA reads TGCAGCGTCGGTGTGGGCAATCAGCCCCAGCATTTT. The encoded protein is CSVGVGNQPQHF.